One T cell receptor (beta chain) is described in this entry. Germline CDR1 SGHDT, CDR2 YYEEEE. J lost 4 bases, V lost 4 bases, and 9 bases had no gene match. The CDR3 has 16 residues. The data belong to a study of follicular helper T cells after annual influenza vaccination. The time point denotes: 2015-2016 season, pre-vaccination. Survey level resolution was used for TCRB sequencing. Produced via immunoSEQ multiplex PCR; TCRdb's table is partial and in-frame only. The top ten clones hold roughly 0.42% of a sample with approximately 14,000 clones, just under 80% of them seen once. The J gene is TRBJ2-2, the V gene TRBV5-6; 8 nucleotides match TRBD1. The sequenced sample was CXCR5- memory CD4+ T cells sorted from blood, obtained on the day of influenza vaccination. The TCR was taken from an adult who received the influenza vaccine. The CDR3 DNA reads TGTGCCAGCAGCCGATTTCAGGGGGCCGGCACCGGGGAGCTGTTTTTT. It encodes CASSRFQGAGTGELFF.